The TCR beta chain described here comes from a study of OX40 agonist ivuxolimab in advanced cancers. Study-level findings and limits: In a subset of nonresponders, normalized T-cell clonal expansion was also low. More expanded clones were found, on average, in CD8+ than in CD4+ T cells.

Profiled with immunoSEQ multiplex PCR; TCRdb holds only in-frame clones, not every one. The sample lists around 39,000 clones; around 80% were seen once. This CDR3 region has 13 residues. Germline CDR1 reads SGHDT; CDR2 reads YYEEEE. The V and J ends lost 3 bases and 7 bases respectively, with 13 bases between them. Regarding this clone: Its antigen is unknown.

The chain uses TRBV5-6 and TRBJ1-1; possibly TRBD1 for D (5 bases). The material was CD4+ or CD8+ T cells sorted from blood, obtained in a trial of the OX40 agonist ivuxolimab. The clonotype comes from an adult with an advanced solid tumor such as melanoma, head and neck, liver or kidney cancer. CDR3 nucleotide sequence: TGTGCCAGCAGCTCGGGGGTAGTTGGTGAAGCTTTCTTT. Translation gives CASSSGVVGEAFF.